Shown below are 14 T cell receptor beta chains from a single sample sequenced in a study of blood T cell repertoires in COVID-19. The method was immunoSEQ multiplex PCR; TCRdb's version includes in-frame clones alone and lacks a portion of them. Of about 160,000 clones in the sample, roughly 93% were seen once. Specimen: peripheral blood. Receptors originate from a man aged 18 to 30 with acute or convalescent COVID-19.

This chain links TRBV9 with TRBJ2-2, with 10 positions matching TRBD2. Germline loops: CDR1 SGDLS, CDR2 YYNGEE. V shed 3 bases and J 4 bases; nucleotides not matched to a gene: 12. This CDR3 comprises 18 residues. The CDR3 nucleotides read TGTGCCAGCAGCGAACGCCTACCGGGACTAGCGTCCACCGGGGAGCTGTTTTTT. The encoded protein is CASSERLPGLASTGELFF.

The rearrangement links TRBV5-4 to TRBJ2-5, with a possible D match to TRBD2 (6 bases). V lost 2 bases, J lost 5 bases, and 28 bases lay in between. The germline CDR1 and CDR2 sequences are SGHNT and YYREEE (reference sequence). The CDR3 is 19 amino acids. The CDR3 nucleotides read TGTGCCAGCAGCTTAAGACTAGTGACGATTGGGGGGACGATGGAGACCCAGTACTTC. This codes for CASSLRLVTIGGTMETQYF.

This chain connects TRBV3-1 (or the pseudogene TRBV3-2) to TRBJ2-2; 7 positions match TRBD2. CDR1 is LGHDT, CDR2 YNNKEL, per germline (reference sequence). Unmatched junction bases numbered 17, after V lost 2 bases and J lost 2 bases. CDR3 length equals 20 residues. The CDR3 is CASSQRAGGFLAANTGELFF. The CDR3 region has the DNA TGTGCCAGCAGCCAAAGGGCTGGAGGATTTCTAGCGGCAAACACCGGGGAGCTGTTTTTT.

Written as DNA, the CDR3 is TGTGCCAGCTCACCTGGGACAGGGGGATATAGTGAAGCTTTCTTT. Residues: CASSPGTGGYSEAFF. The chain couples TRBV18 to TRBJ1-1; 11 nucleotides match TRBD1. The germline gives CDR1 KGHSH, CDR2 LQKENI. V lost 3 bases and J lost 7; bases outside the gene matches: 7. CDR3 length: 15 residues.

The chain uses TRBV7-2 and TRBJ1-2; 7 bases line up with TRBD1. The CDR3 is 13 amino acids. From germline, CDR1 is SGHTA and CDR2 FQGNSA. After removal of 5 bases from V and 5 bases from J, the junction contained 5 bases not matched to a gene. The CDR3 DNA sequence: TGTGCCAGCAGCGATGGGACAGAGTATGGCTACACCTTC. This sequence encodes CASSDGTEYGYTF.

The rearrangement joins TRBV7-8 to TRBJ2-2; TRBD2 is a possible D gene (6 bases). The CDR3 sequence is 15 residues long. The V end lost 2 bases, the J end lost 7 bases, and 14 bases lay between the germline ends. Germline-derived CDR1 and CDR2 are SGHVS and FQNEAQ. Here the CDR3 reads CASSLRSEGVGELFF. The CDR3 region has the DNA TGTGCCAGCAGCTTAAGATCGGAGGGAGTCGGGGAGCTGTTTTTT. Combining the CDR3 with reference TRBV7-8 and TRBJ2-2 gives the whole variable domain GAGVSQSPRYKVAKRGQDVALRCDPISGHVSLFWYQQALGQGPEFLTYFQNEAQLDKSGLPSDRFFAERPEGSVSTLKIQRTQQEDSAVYLCASSLRSEGVGELFFGEGSRLTVL.

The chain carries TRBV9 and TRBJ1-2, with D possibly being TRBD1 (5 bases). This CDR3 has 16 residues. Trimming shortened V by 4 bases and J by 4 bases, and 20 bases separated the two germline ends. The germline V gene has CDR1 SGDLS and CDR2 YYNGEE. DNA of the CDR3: TGTGCCAGCAGCCCCAGTAGTATCGGACATGTCTATGGCTACACCTTC. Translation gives CASSPSSIGHVYGYTF.

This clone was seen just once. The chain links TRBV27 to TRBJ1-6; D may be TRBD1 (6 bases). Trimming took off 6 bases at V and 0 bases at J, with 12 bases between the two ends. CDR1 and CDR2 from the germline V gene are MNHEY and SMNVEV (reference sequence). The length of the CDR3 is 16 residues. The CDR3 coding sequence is TGTGCCAGCAGCCTGGACAGCGGCTCCTATAATTCACCCCTCCACTTT. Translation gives CASSLDSGSYNSPLHF.

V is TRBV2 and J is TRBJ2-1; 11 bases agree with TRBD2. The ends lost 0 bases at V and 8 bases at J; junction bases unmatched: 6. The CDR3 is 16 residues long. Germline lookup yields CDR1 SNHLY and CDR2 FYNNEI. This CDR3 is CASSEALAGGQDEQFF. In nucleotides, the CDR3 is TGTGCCAGCAGTGAAGCTCTAGCGGGGGGCCAGGATGAGCAGTTCTTC. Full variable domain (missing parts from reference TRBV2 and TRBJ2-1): EPEVTQTPSHQVTQMGQEVILRCVPISNHLYFYWYRQILGQKVEFLVSFYNNEISEKSEIFDDQFSVERPDGSNFTLKIRSTKLEDSAMYFCASSEALAGGQDEQFFGPGTRLTVL.

In DNA, the CDR3 is TGTGCCAGCATCAGAGAAGGGGAAGGGGTAGCGGACACTGAAGCTTTCTTT. Its translation: CASIREGEGVADTEAFF. The rearrangement links TRBV27 to TRBJ1-1; weak D call: TRBD1 (5 bases). Trimming removed 7 bases from V and 3 bases from J, with 24 bases in between. The CDR3 runs to 17 residues. CDR1 and CDR2 from the germline V gene are MNHEY and SMNVEV (reference sequence).

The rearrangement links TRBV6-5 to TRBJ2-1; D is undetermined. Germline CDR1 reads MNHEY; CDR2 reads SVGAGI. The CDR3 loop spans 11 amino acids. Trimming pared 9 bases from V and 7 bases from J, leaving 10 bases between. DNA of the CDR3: TGTGCCAGTGAGAGGTATAATGAGCAGTTCTTC. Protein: CASERYNEQFF.

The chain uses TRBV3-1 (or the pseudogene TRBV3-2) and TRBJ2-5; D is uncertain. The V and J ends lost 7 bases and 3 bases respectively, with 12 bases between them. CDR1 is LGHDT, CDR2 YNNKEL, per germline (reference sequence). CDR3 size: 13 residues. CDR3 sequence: CASTRNGEETQYF. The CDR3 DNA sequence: TGTGCCAGCACTAGGAACGGTGAAGAGACCCAGTACTTC.

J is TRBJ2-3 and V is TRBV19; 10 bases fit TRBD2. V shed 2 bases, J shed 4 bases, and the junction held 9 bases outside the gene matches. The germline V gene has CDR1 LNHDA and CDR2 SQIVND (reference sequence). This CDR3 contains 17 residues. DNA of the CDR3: TGTGCCAGTAGTATAAGGGCTAGCGGGAGAGGGGCAGATACGCAGTATTTT. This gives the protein CASSIRASGRGADTQYF.

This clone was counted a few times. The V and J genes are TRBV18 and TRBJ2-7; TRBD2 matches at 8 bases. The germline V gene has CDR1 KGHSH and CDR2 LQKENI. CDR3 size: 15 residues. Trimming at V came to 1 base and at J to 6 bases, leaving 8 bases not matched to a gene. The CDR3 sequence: CASSPRVSGMGEQYF. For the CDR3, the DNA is TGTGCCAGCTCACCACGCGTTAGCGGGATGGGCGAGCAGTACTTC. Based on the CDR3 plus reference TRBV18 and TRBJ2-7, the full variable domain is NAGVMQNPRHLVRRRGQEARLRCSPMKGHSHVYWYRQLPEEGLKFMVYLQKENIIDESGMPKERFSAEFPKEGPSILRIQQVVRGDSAAYFCASSPRVSGMGEQYFGPGTRLTVT.